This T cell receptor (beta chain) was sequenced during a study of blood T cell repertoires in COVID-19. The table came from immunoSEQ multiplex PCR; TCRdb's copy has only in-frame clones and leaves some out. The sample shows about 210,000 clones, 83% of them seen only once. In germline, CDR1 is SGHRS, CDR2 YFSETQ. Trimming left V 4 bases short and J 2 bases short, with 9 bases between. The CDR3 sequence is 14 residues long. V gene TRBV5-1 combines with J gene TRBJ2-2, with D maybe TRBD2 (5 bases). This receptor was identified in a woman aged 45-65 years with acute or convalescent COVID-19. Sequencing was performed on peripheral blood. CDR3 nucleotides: TGCGCCAGCAGCCTAGCCCCAAACACCGGGGAGCTGTTTTTT. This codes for CASSLAPNTGELFF.